There are a few counts of the clone carrying this T cell receptor beta chain. The V gene's germline CDR1 is SGHRS and CDR2 YFSETQ. With 4 bases clipped from V and 0 bases from J, the junction kept 3 bases outside the gene matches. The CDR3 runs to 16 residues. Indicated time point: pre-sensitization, week 0. Noted treatment: therapeutic diphenylcyclopropenone sensitization with weekly scalp DPC. The authors' total RNA extraction used unfractionated whole blood. Single cDNA molecules in the library carried unique molecular identifiers attached during preparation. TCRdb called the RACE reads again in MiXCR, with one record for every CDR3 protein. The sample lists more than 80,000 distinct CDR3 sequences; around 12% were seen once. The source of the sample is a study of human T cells and chemical hapten exposure. In the study overall: Yields of TCR per sample differed, chiefly owing to small differences in pooled library volume.

The origin of this receptor is a woman aged 45-65 years with alopecia areata. Some clones in this sample may be carry-over from other donors' samples. V usage is TRBV5-1 and J usage is TRBJ2-1, with 11 bases lining up with TRBD2. The material was whole blood, obtained in connection with sensitization to the hapten diphenylcyclopropenone (DPC). DNA of the CDR3: TGCGCCAGCAGCCATACTAGCGGGAGCTCCTACAATGAGCAGTTCTTC. Protein: CASSHTSGSSYNEQFF.